Detailed here is one T cell receptor (beta chain). This record comes from a study of blood T cell repertoires in COVID-19. The CDR3 runs 12 residues. The ends lost 11 bases at V and 2 bases at J; junction bases unmatched: 3. Germline loops: CDR1 LGHDT, CDR2 YNNKEL (reference sequence). Libraries were prepared by immunoSEQ multiplex PCR; TCRdb keeps only in-frame clonotypes and omits some of them. The top ten hold about 7.7% of the sample, which has roughly 50,000 clones, just over 90% seen once. The source of this sequence is a middle-aged woman with active COVID-19. The J gene is TRBJ2-3, the V gene TRBV3-1 (or the pseudogene TRBV3-2); 8 positions agree with TRBD2. Sequencing was performed on peripheral blood. The CDR3 DNA is TGTGCCGCGGGGGGTGCCACAGATACGCAGTATTTT. As protein: CAAGGATDTQYF.